This section outlines one TCR beta chain sequence together with its context. Its antigen is not identified. Germline V gene data show CDR1 as SEHNR and CDR2 as FQNEAQ (reference sequence). The V segment lost 5 bases and the J segment 5 bases; nucleotides outside the gene matches: 9. The CDR3 is 17 amino acids. Generated by immunoSEQ multiplex PCR, the TCRdb table keeps only in-frame clones and is missing some. The data show about 2.3 million clones, with approximately 95% seen just once and 0.35% to 0.5% held by the top ten. The source of the sample is a study of shared clonotypes between healthy human individuals. Study-wide points: Among several donors, approximately 5% of naive CD4 clonotypes were found in common. Rarefaction indicated that sorted-subset sequencing remained incomplete although depth was large.

The chain is built from TRBV7-9 and TRBJ2-7; 16 positions match TRBD2. This clonotype was sampled from a young man in good health. Some clones in this sample may be carry-over from other donors' samples. Sequenced material: naive CD4+ T cells from PBMCs. Subset in this sample: CD45RA+ positively selected. The CDR3 loop reads CASSPPGLAGGPHEQYF. The CDR3 DNA sequence: TGTGCCAGCAGCCCTCCGGGACTAGCGGGAGGGCCCCACGAGCAGTACTTC.